The 10 T cell receptor beta chains below come from one sample, sequenced in a study of T cell repertoires in cytomegalovirus infection. TCRdb re-analysed the reads in MiXCR, keeping a single row per CDR3 protein. The sample gives a few hundred thousand distinct CDR3 sequences, 8% to 9.5% of which show up once; roughly 4% is in the top ten. Input material: PBMCs. These receptor sequences come from a human donor in good health (CMV status not recorded). Some clones in this sample may be carry-over from other donors' samples.

This clonotype was counted a few times. The V gene is TRBV28, the J gene TRBJ1-2; D is unclear. The CDR3 covers 15 residues. The V gene's germline CDR1 is MDHEN and CDR2 SYDVKM. Between the trimmed V and J ends, which lost 7 bases and 0 bases, there was a span of 15 bases. The CDR3 nucleotides are TGTGCCAGCACCCCCTGGACGAGTGCTAACTATGGCTACACCTTC. Translated: CASTPWTSANYGYTF.

The chain couples TRBV12-3 or TRBV12-4 to TRBJ1-5; D call uncertain. V was clipped by 1 base and J by 1 base, with 8 bases between them. This CDR3 is 15 amino acids long. The CDR3 loop reads CASSLGGWSNQPQHF. The CDR3, as DNA: TGTGCCAGCAGTTTAGGGGGTTGGAGCAATCAGCCCCAGCATTTT.

This clonotype was counted at least ten times. The rearrangement joins TRBV7-2 to TRBJ2-3, with TRBD2 identical over 8 bases. The length of the CDR3 is 15 residues. Per the germline V gene, CDR1 is SGHTA and CDR2 is FQGNSA. The ends lost 5 bases at V and 1 base at J; junction bases unmatched: 5. CDR3 in amino acids: CASSRAGVGTDTQYF. Here the CDR3 DNA reads TGTGCCAGCAGCAGAGCGGGAGTGGGCACAGATACGCAGTATTTT.

In this sample, this clonotype turned up a few times. The genes are TRBV20-1 and TRBJ2-7; D unclear. This CDR3 region has 14 residues. The V gene lost 2 bases and the J gene lost 2 bases, with 13 bases spanning the gap. CDR1 and CDR2 (germline): DFQATT, SNEGSKA (reference sequence). CDR3: CSARSPVFPYEQYF. CDR3 nucleotide sequence: TGCAGTGCTAGATCACCGGTTTTCCCCTACGAGCAGTACTTC.

This clonotype has only a few counts. The chain couples TRBV20-1 to TRBJ2-7, with D tentatively TRBD1 (6 bases). V was pared by 4 bases and J by 1 base, with 23 bases between. Per germline, CDR1 DFQATT and CDR2 SNEGSKA (reference sequence). The CDR3 has 17 residues. CDR3 sequence (DNA): TGCAGTGCTAATGGACAGACCCTTTCTACCTCTTCCTACGAGCAGTACTTC. Encoded protein: CSANGQTLSTSSYEQYF.

The V and J genes are TRBV7-2 and TRBJ2-3, with 11 bases matching TRBD2. Losses at the gene ends were 5 bases for V and 0 bases for J; bases not matched to a gene: 7. Germline V lookup: CDR1 SGHTA, CDR2 FQGNSA. This CDR3 is 17 amino acids long. The CDR3 nucleotides are TGTGCCAGCAGCCCTACCGGGACTAGCGGAAGCACAGATACGCAGTATTTT. This gives the protein CASSPTGTSGSTDTQYF.

This clonotype occurred many times. The rearrangement uses TRBV7-2 and TRBJ2-7; 9 nucleotides line up with TRBD2. The CDR3 length is 15 residues. Germline values: CDR1 SGHTA, CDR2 FQGNSA. V was clipped by 7 bases and J by 6 bases; unmatched bases: 13. CDR3 protein: CASTASSGISGEQYF. The CDR3 DNA reads TGTGCCAGCACCGCGTCTAGCGGGATTTCCGGCGAGCAGTACTTC.

This clonotype was found many times. The genes are TRBV19 and TRBJ1-1; 7 positions match TRBD1. V shed 10 bases and J 4 bases; nucleotides not matched to a gene: 15. The CDR3 runs 15 residues. Germline CDR1 reads LNHDA; CDR2 reads SQIVND (reference sequence). The CDR3 here is CATSEDRRAITEAFF. CDR3 bases: TGTGCCACCTCCGAGGACAGGCGAGCGATCACTGAAGCTTTCTTT.

The rearrangement links TRBV7-2 to TRBJ2-1; D ambiguous. This CDR3 comprises 14 residues. Germline-derived CDR1 and CDR2 are SGHTA and FQGNSA. V was cut by 0 bases and J by 8 bases, with 11 bases left in between. As DNA, the CDR3 is TGTGCCAGCAGCTTAGCGGTCGACACCTATGAGCAGTTCTTC. Translating gives CASSLAVDTYEQFF.

This clonotype has a count of ten or more. This chain joins TRBV11-2 and TRBJ2-2; D perhaps matches TRBD2 (5 bases). Germline CDR1 is SGHAT and CDR2 is FQNNGV. V was trimmed by 5 bases and J by 3 bases, leaving 13 bases between them. The CDR3 runs 15 residues. DNA for the CDR3: TGTGCCAGCAGCCACAAGGGAGTGTACACCGGGGAGCTGTTTTTT. It codes for CASSHKGVYTGELFF.